This T cell receptor (beta chain) emerged from a study of control samples from healthy donors and cancer patients. Produced via immunoSEQ multiplex PCR; TCRdb's table is partial and in-frame only. The sample includes about 140,000 clones, approximately 88% of them seen just once. Trimming cost V 0 bases and J 6 bases, with 20 bases left between them. Germline lookup yields CDR1 LGHNA and CDR2 YSLEER. The CDR3 length is 18 residues. This sequence originates from a man under 40 in good health. The sequenced material came from blood. The chain links TRBV4-3 to TRBJ1-4; possibly TRBD1 for D (6 bases). This chain's CDR3 is CASSQEYGGGQGHEKLFF. In DNA, the CDR3 is TGCGCCAGCAGCCAAGAATACGGTGGCGGGCAGGGGCATGAAAAACTGTTTTTT.